In this sample, the clone carrying this T cell receptor (beta chain) turned up a few times. Donation came from healthy HIV-negative adults that had no recent acute infections or vaccinations. Germline CDR1 MNHEY, CDR2 SMNVEV (reference sequence). The CDR3 extends over 15 amino acids. V was shortened by 2 bases and J by 4 bases, with 11 bases between the two germline ends. This sample is part of a study of shared clonotypes between healthy human individuals. The repertoire was sequenced with immunoSEQ multiplex PCR; TCRdb's copy has only in-frame clones and lacks some. The sample consists of around 1.1 million clones, 75% to 80% of them appearing once.

This chain uses TRBV27 with TRBJ2-2; possible D gene TRBD2, 5 bases. The clonotype was recovered from a man aged 18 to 35 in good health. Some clones in this sample may be carry-over from other donors' samples. The specimen was memory CD4+ T cells from PBMCs. Described subset: CD45RA-negative fraction. The CDR3 bases are TGTGCCAGCAGTTTAAGGGCTAGCCCCACCGGGGAGCTGTTTTTT. This codes for CASSLRASPTGELFF.